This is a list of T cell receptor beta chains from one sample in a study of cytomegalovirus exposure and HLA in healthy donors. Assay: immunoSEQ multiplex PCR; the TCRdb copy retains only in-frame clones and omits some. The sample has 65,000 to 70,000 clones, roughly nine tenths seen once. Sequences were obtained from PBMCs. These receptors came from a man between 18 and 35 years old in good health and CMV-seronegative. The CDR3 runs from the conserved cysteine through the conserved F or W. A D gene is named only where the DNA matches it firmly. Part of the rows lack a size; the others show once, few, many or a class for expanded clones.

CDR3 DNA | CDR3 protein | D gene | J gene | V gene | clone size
TGCGCCAGCAGCCAAGATCCTAGCGGCAACTACGAGCAGTACTTC | CASSQDPSGNYEQYF | TRBD2 | TRBJ2-7 | TRBV4-3 | NA
TGCGCCAGCAGCATACTAGCGGGTTCTAGCACAGATACGCAGTATTTT | CASSILAGSSTDTQYF | TRBD2 | TRBJ2-3 | TRBV5-1 | once
TGTGCCAGCAGCTTAGCGGAGGAGGGCACTGAAGCTTTCTTT | CASSLAEEGTEAFF | NA | TRBJ1-1 | TRBV7-9 | NA
TGTGCCAGCAGTGACTTTTTAGAAGATACGCAGTATTTT | CASSDFLEDTQYF | NA | TRBJ2-3 | TRBV25-1 | NA
TGTGCCAGCAGTGAATCGGCAGGTCCGAAACGAGAGGATACGCAGTATTTT | CASSESAGPKREDTQYF | NA | TRBJ2-3 | TRBV25-1 | NA
TGTGCCAGTAGTATAGATAATGGACAGCCAGGGTATAGGTCCTACGAGCAGTACTTC | CASSIDNGQPGYRSYEQYF | NA | TRBJ2-7 | TRBV19 | NA
TGTGCCTCCGGGACAGGGGGCACTGAAGCTTTCTTT | CASGTGGTEAFF | TRBD1 | TRBJ1-1 | TRBV28 | NA
TGTGCCATCGGAGCGCAGGGGGCGTTTGCGAGAAGCACAGATACGCAGTATTTT | CAIGAQGAFARSTDTQYF | TRBD1 | TRBJ2-3 | TRBV10-3 | NA
TGTGCCAGCAGCTTCGGACAGGTTAGCGAGCAGTACTTC | CASSFGQVSEQYF | TRBD1 | TRBJ2-7 | TRBV9 | NA
TGTGCCAGCTCACATAGACAGGGCGGCAACGAGCAGTACTTC | CASSHRQGGNEQYF | TRBD1 | TRBJ2-7 | TRBV18 | NA
TGTGCCAGCAGCACCCGGGACAGGGGAACTGGGGCCAACGTCCTGACTTTC | CASSTRDRGTGANVLTF | TRBD1 | TRBJ2-6 | TRBV5-6 | NA
TGTGCCAGCTCAACTGGACAGAAGAGTACCTACGAGCAGTACTTC | CASSTGQKSTYEQYF | NA | TRBJ2-7 | TRBV18 | NA
TGTGCCAGCAGCGTAGCGGCGGACTCGAGGGAGCTGTTTTTT | CASSVAADSRELFF | NA | TRBJ2-2 | TRBV9 | NA
TGTGCCAGTAGTATCATGGGACTAGCTCTCAACGAGCAGTACTTC | CASSIMGLALNEQYF | TRBD2 | TRBJ2-7 | TRBV19 | NA
TGTGCCAGCGGTGGGCTTGACTCCTACGAGCAGTACTTC | CASGGLDSYEQYF | NA | TRBJ2-7 | TRBV5-4 | NA
TGCGCCAGCAGCCCAGGGGGCCATAACTATGGCTACACCTTC | CASSPGGHNYGYTF | TRBD1 | TRBJ1-2 | TRBV5-1 | NA
TGCAGCGGGGGAGGGGGGCTCGGCTACACCTTC | CSGGGGLGYTF | NA | TRBJ1-2 | TRBV29-1 | NA
TGTGCCAGCATCGGAGCGGTGGGAGTCCCTGAAGCTTTCTTT | CASIGAVGVPEAFF | NA | TRBJ1-1 | TRBV6-1 | NA
TGTGCCAGCAGTTTAAAGGCTAGCACCCTCTCGGATGAGCAGTTCTTC | CASSLKASTLSDEQFF | NA | TRBJ2-1 | TRBV27 | NA
TGTGCCAGCAGGGTAACGGGGGCGGGAGGGGCCCATGAGCAGTTCTTC | CASRVTGAGGAHEQFF | TRBD2 | TRBJ2-1 | TRBV7-9 | medium-sized
TGTGCCAGCAGTTCCCGAGTGGGCAGCACAGATACGCAGTATTTT | CASSSRVGSTDTQYF | NA | TRBJ2-3 | TRBV27 | NA
TGCAGCGCGAGCGCGTCGAGGACACAGAACACCGGGGAGCTGTTTTTT | CSASASRTQNTGELFF | NA | TRBJ2-2 | TRBV29-1 | NA
TGTGCCAGCAGGGAGACAGTAACCGGGGAGCTGTTTTTT | CASRETVTGELFF | NA | TRBJ2-2 | TRBV2 | NA
TGTGCCAGCAGCCCCGGACTAGCGGGACGTGTAGATGAGCAGTTCTTC | CASSPGLAGRVDEQFF | TRBD2 | TRBJ2-1 | TRBV7-2 | medium-sized
TGTGCCAGCAGTTACTCAGGGACAGGGGGAGCCTACGAGCAGTACTTC | CASSYSGTGGAYEQYF | TRBD1 | TRBJ2-7 | TRBV6-5 | NA
TGTGCCAGCAGTCCCCAATTCGGGAGGGGTGGTGGCTACACCTTC | CASSPQFGRGGGYTF | NA | TRBJ1-2 | TRBV2 | NA
TGTGCCAGCAGCTTAGCCCTACTAGCGGGCCGCTCCTACGAGCAGTACTTC | CASSLALLAGRSYEQYF | TRBD2 | TRBJ2-7 | TRBV13 | once
TGTGCCAGCAGCCCGTTATCCCCCGCGGGCAAGAAGCTGTTTTTT | CASSPLSPAGKKLFF | NA | TRBJ2-2 | TRBV7-2 | few
TGTGCCAGCAGCATACTACACGCAACTAATGAAAAACTGTTTTTT | CASSILHATNEKLFF | NA | TRBJ1-4 | TRBV7-2 | NA
TGCGCCAGCAGCTCAGCAGGGTCGGGCTCCTACGAGCAGTACTTC | CASSSAGSGSYEQYF | NA | TRBJ2-7 | TRBV5-1 | NA
TGCGCCAGCAGCCGAGGACTAGCGGGACTAAACTACGAGCAGTACTTC | CASSRGLAGLNYEQYF | TRBD2 | TRBJ2-7 | TRBV4-3 | NA
TGCGCCAGCAGCCAACTGACTAGCGGGATCTCTGGGGCCAACGTCCTGACTTTC | CASSQLTSGISGANVLTF | TRBD2 | TRBJ2-6 | TRBV4-3 | few
TGTGCCAGCAAGAGACTAGCGGGAGTCTCCAATGAGCAGTTCTTC | CASKRLAGVSNEQFF | TRBD2 | TRBJ2-1 | TRBV28 | NA
TGTGCCAGCTCCCCAACCACTAGCACAGATACGCAGTATTTT | CASSPTTSTDTQYF | NA | TRBJ2-3 | TRBV18 | NA
TGTGCCAGCAGTGAGGACAGGGGGAGGAACTATGGCTACACCTTC | CASSEDRGRNYGYTF | TRBD1 | TRBJ1-2 | TRBV25-1 | NA
TGTGCCAGCAGGGGGCGGGAGGGCCCTCGGGAGCAGTTCTTC | CASRGREGPREQFF | TRBD2 | TRBJ2-1 | TRBV11-2 | NA
TGTGCCAGCAGCTCCCGGGACAGGGGAAAAACTGAAGCTTTCTTT | CASSSRDRGKTEAFF | TRBD1 | TRBJ1-1 | TRBV11-1 | NA
TGTGCCAGCAGCTTAGGTCTGAGCTCCTACAATGAGCAGTTCTTC | CASSLGLSSYNEQFF | NA | TRBJ2-1 | TRBV7-8 | NA
TGCGCCAGCAGGAGGTCTGGCGGAATACTACCTAGCACAGATACGCAGTATTTT | CASRRSGGILPSTDTQYF | NA | TRBJ2-3 | TRBV5-1 | NA
TGTGCCAGCAGGACGTACAGGGGGGAATCCTACGAGCAGTACTTC | CASRTYRGESYEQYF | TRBD1 | TRBJ2-7 | TRBV5-4 | NA
TGTGCCAGCAGTTTAAAGGGGGTATATGACTACACCTTC | CASSLKGVYDYTF | NA | TRBJ1-2 | TRBV28 | NA